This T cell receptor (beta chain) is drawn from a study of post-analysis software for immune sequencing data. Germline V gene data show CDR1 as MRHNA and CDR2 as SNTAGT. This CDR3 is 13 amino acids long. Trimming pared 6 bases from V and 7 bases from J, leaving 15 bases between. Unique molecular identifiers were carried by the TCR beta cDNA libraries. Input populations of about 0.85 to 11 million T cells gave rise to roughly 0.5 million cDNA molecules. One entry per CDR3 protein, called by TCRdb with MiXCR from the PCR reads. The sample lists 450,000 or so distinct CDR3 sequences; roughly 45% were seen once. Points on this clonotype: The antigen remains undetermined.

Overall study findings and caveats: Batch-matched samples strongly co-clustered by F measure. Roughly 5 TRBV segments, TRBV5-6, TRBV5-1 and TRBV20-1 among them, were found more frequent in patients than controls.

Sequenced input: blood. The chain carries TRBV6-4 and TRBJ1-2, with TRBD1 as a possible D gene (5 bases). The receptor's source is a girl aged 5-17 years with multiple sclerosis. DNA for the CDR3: TGTGCCAGCAGAAGAACCGGGGACTTTGGCTACACCTTC. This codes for CASRRTGDFGYTF.